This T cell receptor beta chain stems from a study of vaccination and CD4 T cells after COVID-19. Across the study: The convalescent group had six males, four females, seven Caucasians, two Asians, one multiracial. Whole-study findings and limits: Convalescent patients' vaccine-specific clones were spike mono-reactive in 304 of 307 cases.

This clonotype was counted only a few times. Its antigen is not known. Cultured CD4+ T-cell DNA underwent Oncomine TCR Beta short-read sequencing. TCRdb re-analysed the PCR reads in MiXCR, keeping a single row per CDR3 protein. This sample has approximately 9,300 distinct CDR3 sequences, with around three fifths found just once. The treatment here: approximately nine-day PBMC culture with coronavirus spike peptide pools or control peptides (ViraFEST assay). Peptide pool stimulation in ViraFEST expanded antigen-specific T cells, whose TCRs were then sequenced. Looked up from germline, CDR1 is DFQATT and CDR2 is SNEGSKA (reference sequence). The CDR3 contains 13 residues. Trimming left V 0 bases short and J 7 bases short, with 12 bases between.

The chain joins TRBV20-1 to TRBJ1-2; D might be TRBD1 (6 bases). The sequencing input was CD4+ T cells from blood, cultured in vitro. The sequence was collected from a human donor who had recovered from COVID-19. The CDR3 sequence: CSARDQGILGYTF. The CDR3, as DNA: TGCAGTGCTAGAGATCAGGGGATTCTTGGCTACACCTTC.